This T cell receptor (beta chain) was found in a study of radiation and T cells in renal cell carcinoma. Assay used: immunoSEQ multiplex PCR; TCRdb lists only in-frame clones, some missing. The data contain 150,000 to 200,000 clones, roughly 90% of them singletons. Stated time point: blood 4 weeks post-SBRT, at nephrectomy. Treatment meaning: 15 Gy SBRT to primary tumor, nephrectomy 4 weeks later. Nephrectomy followed 15 Gy stereotactic body radiation by 4 weeks. Trimming removed 3 bases from V and 5 bases from J; junction bases left unmatched: 17. This CDR3 region has 18 residues. Germline assignment: CDR1 MGHRA and CDR2 YSYEKL.

Sequenced here: blood, sampled from a patient whose treatment included radiotherapy and nephrectomy. The rearrangement uses TRBV4-1 and TRBJ2-5; the match to TRBD2 covers 8 bases. The sequence came from a woman aged 45-65 years with renal cell carcinoma. DNA of the CDR3: TGCGCCAGCAGCCACCCCCTAGGAGGCGGGGGGAGTGGGGAGACCCAGTACTTC. It translates to CASSHPLGGGGSGETQYF.